The next 24 T cell receptor beta chains were all read from a single sample in a study of T cell clonality in common variable immunodeficiency. Produced via immunoSEQ multiplex PCR; TCRdb's table is partial and in-frame only. There are around 47,000 clones in the sample, none observed a single time. Material for sequencing was peripheral blood mononuclear cells. These receptors originate from a person between 18 and 75 years old in good health.

This clone was counted ten times or more. Sequencing ends 3 residues short of the CDR3 end; the germline J gene provides the rest. V is TRBV29-1 and J is TRBJ2-2; 9 nucleotides agree with TRBD2. The CDR3 is 14 residues long. In germline, CDR1 is SQVTM, CDR2 ANQGSEA. V dropped 3 bases and J dropped 7; count of bases not matched to a gene: 6. CDR3 DNA, as far as it was read: TGCAGCGTTGAGATGCGGGAGGGCTACGGGGAG. Amino acids: CSVEMREGYGE. The full-length CDR3 reads as CSVEMREGYGELFF.

This clone occurred many times. The read ends 3 residues before the CDR3 terminus; that terminus is restored from the germline J gene. This sequence joins TRBV5-4 and TRBJ2-3; 8 nucleotides align to TRBD2. CDR1 SGHNT and CDR2 YYREEE come from the germline V gene (reference sequence). The CDR3 has 14 amino acids. With 4 bases clipped from V and 6 bases from J, the junction kept 7 bases outside the gene matches. This CDR3 is CASSPGGVRDTQYF. CDR3 bases read: TGTGCCAGCAGCCCCGGGGGGGTGAGGGATACG. Drawing the rest from reference TRBV5-4 and TRBJ2-3, the complete variable domain is ETGVTQSPTHLIKTRGQQVTLRCSSQSGHNTVSWYQQALGQGPQFIFQYYREEENGRGNFPPRFSGLQFPNYSSELNVNALELDDSALYLCASSPGGVRDTQYFGPGTRLTVL.

This clone was counted many times. The CDR3 loop is CSASGTGGPSTNTGELFF. The CDR3 DNA, read in part, is TGCAGTGCTAGCGGGACAGGGGGCCCATCTACCAACACCGGGGAG. The chain couples TRBV20-1 to TRBJ2-2; the match to TRBD1 covers 12 bases. Read sequence stops 3 residues before the CDR3 end, and the germline J gene provides the missing end. The germline CDR1 and CDR2 sequences are DFQATT and SNEGSKA (reference sequence). The CDR3 is 18 amino acids. Trimming at V came to 3 bases and at J to 2 bases, leaving 10 bases not matched to a gene.

This clone was recorded many times. The read ends 3 residues before the CDR3 terminus; that terminus is restored from the germline J gene. The chain uses TRBV6-4 and TRBJ2-1; 11 bases agree with TRBD2. CDR1 is MRHNA, CDR2 SNTAGT, per germline. V shed 1 base and J 4 bases; nucleotides not matched to a gene: 0. This CDR3 region has 15 residues. Partial CDR3 DNA: TGTGCCAGCAGTGACTTAGCGGGAGGGTACAATGAG. Translating gives CASSDLAGGYNE. The whole CDR3 protein is CASSDLAGGYNEQFF.

Many counts were recorded for this clone. The read halts 3 residues ahead of the CDR3 end, with the missing end drawn from the germline J gene. The gene calls are TRBV18 and TRBJ2-2, with D tentatively TRBD1 or TRBD2 (6 bases each). Germline assignment: CDR1 KGHSH and CDR2 LQKENI. The CDR3 length is 14 residues. V was cut by 2 bases and J by 6 bases, with 10 bases left in between. The CDR3 DNA, read in part, is TGTGCCAGCTCACCAGGAGGGGGTGCCGGGGAG. Translation gives CASSPGGGAGE. The whole CDR3 is CASSPGGGAGELFF.

This clone was recorded many times. The read halts 3 residues ahead of the CDR3 end, with the missing end drawn from the germline J gene. The J gene is TRBJ2-2, the V gene TRBV20-1; TRBD1 aligns across 7 bases. V shed 2 bases, J shed 4 bases, and the junction held 7 bases outside the gene matches. The CDR3 contains 15 residues. Per germline, CDR1 DFQATT and CDR2 SNEGSKA (reference sequence). Incomplete CDR3 DNA: TGCAGTGCTAGATCTCCGGGACAGACCACCGGGGAG. As protein: CSARSPGQTTGE. The whole CDR3 reads CSARSPGQTTGELFF.

This clone was seen ten or more times. The CDR3 end is not reached by the read, which stops 3 residues before it; the germline J gene fills it in. The V gene is TRBV10-3, the J gene TRBJ2-1; 14 bases are a match to TRBD2. CDR3 length: 20 residues. The germline CDR1 and CDR2 sequences are ENHRY and SYGVKD. The V and J ends lost 6 bases and 4 bases, in that order; junction bases with no gene match: 17. The covered CDR3 bases are TGTGCCATCAGAGAAGGAACCGGGACTAGCGGGAGCGGAGGGTACAATGAG. Protein product: CAIREGTGTSGSGGYNE. The entire CDR3 sequence reads CAIREGTGTSGSGGYNEQFF.

Ten or more counts support this clone. Read coverage stops 3 residues before the CDR3 terminus; the germline J gene supplies the remainder. The chain is built from TRBV11-2 and TRBJ2-3; 14 positions match TRBD2. Germline V gives CDR1 SGHAT, CDR2 FQNNGV. The CDR3 is 14 amino acids. The CDR3 region is CASSSGTSGSPQYF. CDR3 DNA (partial): TGTGCCAGCAGCTCCGGGACTAGCGGGAGCCCG.

Ten or more counts support this clone. The read terminates 3 residues before the CDR3 end, so the remaining end is supplied by the germline J gene. V is TRBV30 and J is TRBJ2-1; maybe TRBD1 (5 bases). This CDR3 spans 11 amino acids. Germline loops: CDR1 GTSNPN, CDR2 SVGIG (reference sequence). Trimming shortened V by 4 bases and J by 9 bases, and 10 bases separated the two germline ends. The CDR3 bases that were read are TGTGCCTGGATGGGGCGAGGTGAG. Amino acid sequence: CAWMGRGE. The whole CDR3 region reads CAWMGRGEQFF.

There are a few counts of this clone. The CDR3 loop reads CASSSLTGGYTF. CDR3 bases read: TGTGCCAGCAGTTCCCTGACAGGGGGA. The chain links TRBV5-6 to TRBJ1-2; TRBD1 agrees at 9 bases. The read falls 3 residues short of the CDR3 end, and the missing part is taken from the germline J gene. The CDR3 runs 12 residues. Germline V CDR1 and CDR2: SGHDT, YYEEEE.

The table lists this clone with many counts. CDR3 region: CASSDVRGTYEQYF. CDR3 DNA (partial): TGTGCCAGCAGTGACGTCAGGGGTACCTACGAG. V is TRBV6-1 and J is TRBJ2-7; perhaps TRBD1 as D (6 bases). Read coverage stops 3 residues before the CDR3 terminus; the germline J gene supplies the remainder. Germline V CDR1 and CDR2: MNHNS, SASEGT. CDR3 size: 14 residues. V lost 3 bases to trimming and J lost 2 bases, with 11 bases between them.

This clone appeared many times. The CDR3 extends 3 residues past the end of the read, so its final part is completed from the germline J gene. This sequence joins TRBV30 and TRBJ1-2; D is uncertain. Germline V gene lookup returns CDR1 GTSNPN and CDR2 SVGIG (reference sequence). The CDR3 is 14 residues long. The ends were cut back, 0 bases at V and 7 bases at J, with 15 bases in the middle. CDR3 DNA, as far as it was read: TGTGCCTGGAGTGTCTACGAAAAAGCTAGTGGC. This sequence encodes CAWSVYEKASG. The CDR3 as a whole reads CAWSVYEKASGYTF.

This clone was seen repeatedly, ten times or more. The read ends 3 residues before the CDR3 terminus; that terminus is restored from the germline J gene. The chain couples TRBV7-3 to TRBJ1-2; TRBD1 matches at 8 bases. This CDR3 region has 13 residues. Germline V gene sequence: CDR1 SGHTA, CDR2 FQGTGA. Trimming cost V 6 bases and J 4 bases; bases outside gene matches: 4. CDR3 loop: CASSETGAYGYTF. The part of the CDR3 DNA that was read is TGTGCCAGCAGTGAGACAGGGGCCTATGGC.

In regard to this clone: The read comes to an end 3 residues before the CDR3 does, leaving the germline J gene to fill in the end. V gene TRBV29-1 combines with J gene TRBJ1-4; TRBD1 is a possible D gene (5 bases). The germline V gene encodes CDR1 SQVTM and CDR2 ANQGSEA. Between the trimmed V and J ends, which lost 5 bases and 6 bases, there was a span of 13 bases. This CDR3 has 13 amino acids. The CDR3: CSVLWGVYEKLFF. CDR3 DNA, as far as it was read: TGCAGCGTTTTATGGGGGGTTTATGAAAAA.

This clone has more than one count but fewer than ten. Sequencing ends 3 residues short of the CDR3 end; the germline J gene provides the rest. V is TRBV7-3 and J is TRBJ2-1; TRBD2 agrees at 10 bases. Losses at the gene ends were 5 bases for V and 7 bases for J; bases not matched to a gene: 5. The CDR3 has 14 amino acids. Germline CDR1 is SGHTA and CDR2 is FQGTGA. CDR3 amino acids: CASSPSGGENEQFF. The DNA read from the CDR3 is TGTGCCAGCAGCCCCAGCGGGGGGGAGAATGAG.

Regarding this clone: The CDR3 is cut off 3 residues early in the read; its end comes from the germline J gene. This chain links TRBV2 with TRBJ2-3; TRBD2 matches at 16 bases. Germline V lookup: CDR1 SNHLY, CDR2 FYNNEI. Trimming at V came to 5 bases and at J to 1 base, leaving 3 bases not matched to a gene. This CDR3 has 17 residues. The CDR3 is CASSTGLAGGGTDTQYF. Partial CDR3 DNA: TGTGCCAGCAGTACGGGACTAGCGGGAGGGGGCACAGATACG.

Partial CDR3 DNA: TGTGCCAGCAGTCACAGACAGGGTTCCCGCTACGAG. Amino acids: CASSHRQGSRYE. The CDR3 in its entirety is CASSHRQGSRYEQYF. The chain links TRBV25-1 to TRBJ2-7, with 7 bases fitting TRBD1. The read gets to within 3 residues of the CDR3 end, and the germline J gene fills in the rest. Germline V gene data show CDR1 as MGHDK and CDR2 as SYGVNS. The CDR3 has 15 residues. The trim removed 5 bases at V and 3 bases at J, leaving 10 bases unmatched.

Partial CDR3 DNA: TGTGCCAGCTCACCACCGGGGGGGGATGAAAAA. Amino acids: CASSPPGGDEK. In full, the CDR3 reads CASSPPGGDEKLFF. The genes are TRBV18 and TRBJ1-4, with D possibly matching TRBD1 (5 bases). From the germline J gene comes the end of the CDR3, since the read stops 3 residues before it. Trimming removed 0 bases from V and 6 bases from J, with 8 bases in between. From germline, CDR1 is KGHSH and CDR2 LQKENI. The CDR3 has 14 amino acids.

On this clone: This could be a read error, since a much larger clone is one nucleotide away. From the germline J gene comes the end of the CDR3, since the read stops 3 residues before it. The chain couples TRBV5-6 to TRBJ2-2, with D uncertain. This CDR3 is built from 14 residues. Germline loops: CDR1 SGHDT, CDR2 YYEEEE. The CDR3 loop is CASSPRYPNEKLFF. Partial CDR3 DNA: TGTGCCAGCAGCCCTAGGTATCCTAATGAAAAG.

This clone has ten or more counts. The read gets to within 3 residues of the CDR3 end, and the germline J gene fills in the rest. This chain links TRBV15 with TRBJ1-2, with a possible D match to TRBD1 (5 bases). Germline CDR1 reads LNHNV; CDR2 reads YYDKDF (reference sequence). There are 14 residues in the CDR3. CDR3 bases read: TGTGCCACCAGCAGAGATGTCGGGGGACGGGGC. As protein: CATSRDVGGRG. The CDR3 in its entirety is CATSRDVGGRGYTF.

This clone was recorded at least ten times. With the read ending 3 residues before the CDR3 end, the germline J gene is used to fill in that end. This chain connects TRBV20-1 to TRBJ1-2, with a weak D call TRBD1 (6 bases). V was clipped by 0 bases and J by 4 bases, with 18 bases between them. The CDR3 is 16 residues long. Germline CDR1 reads DFQATT; CDR2 reads SNEGSKA (reference sequence). CDR3 DNA (partial): TGCAGTGCTAGAGATATCGCGGGGGGCTTTAGCTATGGC. Translated, it gives CSARDIAGGFSYG. The whole CDR3 reads CSARDIAGGFSYGYTF.

This clone was counted many times. The sequence runs out 3 residues before the end of the CDR3; the remainder is reconstructed from the germline J gene. This sequence joins TRBV6-1 and TRBJ1-4, with 9 bases fitting TRBD1. The CDR3 is made up of 16 amino acids. In germline, CDR1 is MNHNS, CDR2 SASEGT. After removal of 1 base from V and 7 bases from J, the junction contained 7 bases not matched to a gene. This chain's CDR3 is CASSEEGTGFGEKLFF. CDR3 DNA (partial): TGTGCCAGCAGTGAAGAAGGGACAGGGTTCGGTGAAAAA.

This clone was counted many times. The read comes to an end 3 residues before the CDR3 does, leaving the germline J gene to fill in the end. The chain is built from TRBV7-6 and TRBJ1-4; D is unclear. Per the germline V gene, CDR1 is SGHVS and CDR2 is FNYEAQ. CDR3 size: 14 residues. Trimming removed 5 bases at V and 7 bases at J, with 14 bases between. The covered CDR3 bases are TGTGCCAGCAGCCGGCGTGGAGAGGGTGAAAAA. Translated, it gives CASSRRGEGEK. The CDR3 as a whole reads CASSRRGEGEKLFF.

This clone has ten or more counts. From the germline J gene comes the end of the CDR3, since the read stops 3 residues before it. The genes are TRBV7-3 and TRBJ1-2; 11 positions match TRBD1. The CDR3 covers 13 residues. Losses at the gene ends were 4 bases for V and 6 bases for J; bases not matched to a gene: 1. Germline V gives CDR1 SGHTA, CDR2 FQGTGA. The DNA read from the CDR3 is TGTGCCAGCAGCTCGGGACAGGGGGATGGC. This sequence encodes CASSSGQGDG. The whole CDR3 protein reads CASSSGQGDGYTF.